This entry describes one T cell receptor (beta chain). Antigen specificity is unknown. Sequencing used immunoSEQ multiplex PCR; TCRdb keeps in-frame clones, though not all of them. The repertoire consists of more than 50,000 clones, with more than 70% occurring once and the leading ten covering about 3%. The data belong to a study of T cells after posttransplantation cyclophosphamide. Study outcomes and limitations: Later blood repertoires were often dominated by clones from the donor CD8+ memory compartment. TRB clonality was highly associated with recipient CMV seropositivity and reactivation. Skin or GI-infiltrating T cells shared few TRB sequences with blood.

There are 11 residues in the CDR3. V was clipped by 7 bases and J by 1 base, with 4 bases between them. CDR1 is MNHNS, CDR2 SASEGT, per germline. Sequencing was performed on PBMCs. This chain uses TRBV6-1 with TRBJ1-1, with no clear D. The clonotype comes from a man younger than 40 with a blood cancer, CMV-positive, and with a related stem cell donor. CDR3 DNA: TGTGCCAGCAAGCGGAACACTGAAGCTTTCTTT. It yields the protein CASKRNTEAFF.